This T cell receptor beta chain was recovered during a study of blood T cell repertoires in COVID-19. Clones were sequenced by immunoSEQ multiplex PCR, and TCRdb holds only the in-frame ones, with some missing. The sample lists about 140,000 clones, 88% seen once, with roughly 10% in the top ten. The sequence came from a man in his fifties or sixties with active or convalescent COVID-19. The material sequenced was peripheral blood.

The CDR3 DNA follows: TGTGCCAGCAGCCAAGTAGCGGGAGGGCCTTATTATCGGACTGAGCAGTTCTTC. This translates into CASSQVAGGPYYRTEQFF. J is TRBJ2-1 and V is TRBV14; 11 bases map to TRBD2. The germline gives CDR1 SGHDN, CDR2 FVKESK. With 1 base clipped from V and 9 bases from J, the junction kept 14 bases outside the gene matches. The CDR3 covers 18 residues.